These 14 T cell receptor beta chains were sequenced from one sample in a study of human T cells and chemical hapten exposure. TCRdb fed the RACE reads into MiXCR, producing one record per CDR3 protein. The sample has more than 70,000 distinct CDR3 sequences; 12% are singletons. Time point noted: patch test 1, 2 weeks after DPC sensitization. Treatment denoted: therapeutic diphenylcyclopropenone sensitization with weekly scalp DPC. The input for sequencing was whole blood, taken in connection with sensitization to the hapten diphenylcyclopropenone (DPC). These receptors all stem from a woman aged 55-75 years with alopecia areata. Some clones in this sample may be carry-over from other donors' samples.

This clonotype came up many times. The chain couples TRBV20-1 to TRBJ2-7; 12 positions agree with TRBD1. Unmatched junction bases numbered 17, after V lost 8 bases and J lost 3 bases. The germline gives CDR1 DFQATT, CDR2 SNEGSKA (reference sequence). This CDR3 has 17 amino acids. The CDR3: CSTLHSRDRGLGYEQYF. The CDR3 DNA sequence: TGCAGTACACTTCACAGCCGGGACAGGGGGCTCGGCTACGAGCAGTACTTC.

This chain links TRBV3-1 with TRBJ2-2, with a possible D match to TRBD1 (6 bases). The CDR3 totals 13 residues. The V gene's germline CDR1 is LGHDT and CDR2 YNNKEL (reference sequence). Trimming took 6 bases from V and 6 from J, leaving 11 bases between them. The CDR3 region has the DNA TGTGCCAGCAGGAAAAAGGGGGCCGGGGAGCTGTTTTTT. Amino acid sequence: CASRKKGAGELFF.

This clonotype was recorded many times. This sequence joins TRBV30 and TRBJ1-1, with unresolved D. Trimming took 7 bases from V and 5 from J, leaving 17 bases between them. Germline assignment: CDR1 GTSNPN and CDR2 SVGIG (reference sequence). CDR3 length: 13 residues. The CDR3: CAYRLDSGTEAFF. CDR3 in DNA: TGTGCCTACCGACTGGACTCGGGAACTGAAGCTTTCTTT. Combining the CDR3 with reference TRBV30 and TRBJ1-1 gives the whole variable domain SQTIHQWPATLVQPVGSPLSLECTVEGTSNPNLYWYRQAAGRGLQLLFYSVGIGQISSEVPQNLSASRPQDRQFILSSKKLLLSDSGFYLCAYRLDSGTEAFFGQGTRLTVV.

This clonotype was recorded many times. V and J are TRBV7-8 and TRBJ1-3; D unclear. Trimming left V 4 bases short and J 0 bases short, with 16 bases between. Germline V gives CDR1 SGHVS, CDR2 FQNEAQ. The CDR3 has 17 residues. CDR3 DNA sequence: TGTGCCAGCAGCTCTGTACCGTCCTTTCCCTCTGGAAACACCATATATTTT. Amino acid sequence: CASSSVPSFPSGNTIYF.

This clonotype was found a few times. This sequence joins TRBV5-1 and TRBJ2-3, with D unresolved. Between the trimmed V and J ends, which lost 2 bases and 5 bases, there was a span of 9 bases. The CDR3 consists of 13 residues. The V gene's germline CDR1 is SGHRS and CDR2 YFSETQ. The DNA for the CDR3 is TGCGCCAGCAGCTTCCGCCAGCTAGATACGCAGTATTTT. Its protein is CASSFRQLDTQYF.

There are many counts of this clonotype. This chain connects TRBV6-5 to TRBJ1-5, with D possibly being TRBD1 (5 bases). Trimming cost V 6 bases and J 3 bases, with 18 bases left between them. The CDR3 extends over 16 amino acids. Looked up from germline, CDR1 is MNHEY and CDR2 is SVGAGI. In DNA, the CDR3 is TGTGCCAGCAGACACATGGGACCCCCCGACAATCAGCCCCAGCATTTT. Translating gives CASRHMGPPDNQPQHF.

This clonotype appeared many times. The V call is TRBV18, the J call TRBJ2-6, with D unclear. This CDR3 comprises 15 residues. Looked up from germline, CDR1 is KGHSH and CDR2 is LQKENI. Trimming removed 2 bases at V and 0 bases at J, with 5 bases between. CDR3 loop: CASSPEISGANVLTF. CDR3 nucleotides: TGTGCCAGCTCACCAGAGATCTCTGGGGCCAACGTCCTGACTTTC.

This clonotype was seen many times. The chain carries TRBV21-1 and TRBJ2-2; the table's D call, TRBD1, has no DNA check behind it. TRBV21-1 is a pseudogene locus. This CDR3 region has 16 residues. CDR3 nucleotides: TGTGCCAGCAGCGAAATAGCGGGGGGCGGCACCGGGGAGCTGTTTTTT. Its translation is CASSEIAGGGTGELFF.

Many counts were recorded for this clonotype. CDR3 bases: TGTGCCAGCAGCCCCAATCGGGGGGAGACCCAGTACTTC. Encoded protein: CASSPNRGETQYF. The genes are TRBV9 and TRBJ2-5; tentatively, D is TRBD2 (6 bases). V shed 4 bases and J shed 5 bases, with 12 bases lying between them. The CDR3 sequence is 13 residues long. Looked up from germline, CDR1 is SGDLS and CDR2 is YYNGEE.

This clonotype was counted a few times. The genes are TRBV20-1 and TRBJ1-1; D gene uncertain. V was clipped by 4 bases and J by 1 base, with 4 bases between them. Looked up from germline, CDR1 is DFQATT and CDR2 is SNEGSKA (reference sequence). The CDR3 covers 11 residues. In DNA form, the CDR3 reads TGCAGTGCTACAGGGAACACTGAAGCTTTCTTT. This sequence encodes CSATGNTEAFF.

This clonotype was observed at least ten times. CDR3 amino acids: CASSYRVADGYTF. The CDR3 region has the DNA TGTGCCAGCAGTTACAGGGTCGCGGATGGCTACACCTTC. J is TRBJ1-2 and V is TRBV12-3 or TRBV12-4; weak D call: TRBD1 (6 bases). The CDR3 consists of 13 residues. V was clipped by 4 bases and J by 6 bases, with 12 bases between them.

In its sample, this clonotype was seen a few times. V usage is TRBV30 and J usage is TRBJ2-1; D unclear. Germline V lookup: CDR1 GTSNPN, CDR2 SVGIG (reference sequence). This CDR3 has 15 residues. V lost 1 base, J lost 0 bases, and 10 bases lay in between. CDR3 sequence: CAWSGTSSSYNEQFF. Written as DNA, the CDR3 is TGTGCCTGGAGTGGAACTTCAAGCTCCTACAATGAGCAGTTCTTC. The entire variable domain, with the rest obtained from reference TRBV30 and TRBJ2-1, is as follows: SQTIHQWPATLVQPVGSPLSLECTVEGTSNPNLYWYRQAAGRGLQLLFYSVGIGQISSEVPQNLSASRPQDRQFILSSKKLLLSDSGFYLCAWSGTSSSYNEQFFGPGTRLTVL.

This clonotype was seen ten or more times. This sequence joins TRBV6-2 or TRBV6-3 and TRBJ2-1, with 7 bases identical to TRBD2. Germline V gives CDR1 MNHEY, CDR2 SVGEGT. J gave up 8 bases and V 5 bases, and 6 bases lay outside the gene matches. CDR3 size: 13 residues. The CDR3 here is CASSITGGHEQFF. As DNA, the CDR3 is TGTGCCAGCAGTATAACGGGGGGTCATGAGCAGTTCTTC.

This clonotype was counted many times. The rearrangement uses TRBV10-3 and TRBJ1-3; TRBD1 aligns across 10 bases. Germline V lookup: CDR1 ENHRY, CDR2 SYGVKD. Losses at the gene ends were 5 bases for V and 4 bases for J; bases not matched to a gene: 8. There are 16 residues in the CDR3. CDR3 residues: CAISTRDRGSGNTIYF. In DNA form, the CDR3 reads TGTGCCATCAGTACCCGGGACAGGGGCTCGGGAAACACCATATATTTT.